This is a list of T cell receptor beta chains from one sample in a study of shared T cell receptors in the human thymus. Assay: immunoSEQ multiplex PCR; the TCRdb copy retains only in-frame clones and omits some. The repertoire holds approximately 660,000 clones, with 70% to 90% as singletons. The same sample was also used in a study of human thymus T cells.

The specimen was thymocytes. The source of these receptors is a boy in the first two years of life with a congenital heart defect. CDR3s include the opening cysteine and the closing phenylalanine or tryptophan. Each record gives: V gene, J gene, CDR3 protein.

V gene: TRBV6-5
J gene: TRBJ2-2
CDR3 protein: CASSGRRGGELFF

V gene: TRBV28
J gene: TRBJ2-7
CDR3 protein: CASSFFSGGPSDEQYF

V gene: TRBV27
J gene: TRBJ1-4
CDR3 protein: CASSRSGGTNEKLFF

V gene: TRBV25-1
J gene: TRBJ2-1
CDR3 protein: CASSSLLVNSYNEQFF

V gene: TRBV9
J gene: TRBJ2-7
CDR3 protein: CASSVDWQGALGGEQYF

V gene: TRBV29-1
J gene: TRBJ1-2
CDR3 protein: CSVIDYGYTF

V gene: TRBV18
J gene: TRBJ2-7
CDR3 protein: CASSPGTGGGYEQYF

V gene: TRBV7-7
J gene: TRBJ2-1
CDR3 protein: CASSLSCPSGRINEQFF

V gene: TRBV20-1
J gene: TRBJ2-7
CDR3 protein: CSVVPAYEQYF

V gene: TRBV13
J gene: TRBJ2-3
CDR3 protein: CASSLGLRQATCTDTQYF

V gene: TRBV27
J gene: TRBJ2-7
CDR3 protein: CASSSPGLYATYEQYF

V gene: TRBV27
J gene: TRBJ2-1
CDR3 protein: CASSLWTSGRASSYNEQFF

V gene: TRBV12-5
J gene: TRBJ2-7
CDR3 protein: CASGFGREPYEQYF

V gene: TRBV5-4
J gene: TRBJ1-1
CDR3 protein: CASSLEGQGNWTEAFF

V gene: TRBV10-2
J gene: TRBJ1-1
CDR3 protein: CASSESGARWDTEAFF

V gene: TRBV5-5
J gene: TRBJ2-1
CDR3 protein: CASSFRLALVGSYNEQFF

V gene: TRBV5-8
J gene: TRBJ2-3
CDR3 protein: CASPGSGRPQITDTQYF

V gene: TRBV27
J gene: TRBJ1-1
CDR3 protein: CASRLWRARGNTEAFF

V gene: TRBV19
J gene: TRBJ1-2
CDR3 protein: CASSIFRDTRYGYTF

V gene: TRBV27
J gene: TRBJ2-7
CDR3 protein: CASSLKQGSHEQYF

V gene: TRBV7-2
J gene: TRBJ1-2
CDR3 protein: CASSSGPTGVAGYTF

V gene: TRBV7-8
J gene: TRBJ2-7
CDR3 protein: CASSPRVVNSYEQYF

V gene: TRBV7-9
J gene: TRBJ2-1
CDR3 protein: CASSLTTSDEQFF

V gene: TRBV5-6
J gene: TRBJ2-7
CDR3 protein: CASRGPRGEQYF

V gene: TRBV29-1
J gene: TRBJ2-3
CDR3 protein: CSVDVKGLAGPTDTQYF

V gene: TRBV4-3
J gene: TRBJ2-3
CDR3 protein: CASSQDRPEGYTDTQYF

V gene: TRBV25-1
J gene: TRBJ2-2
CDR3 protein: CASTSGWAGELFF

V gene: TRBV5-6
J gene: TRBJ1-2
CDR3 protein: CASSLYQGARRGYTF

V gene: TRBV27
J gene: TRBJ1-1
CDR3 protein: CASSPGTVNTEAFF

V gene: TRBV4-2
J gene: TRBJ2-3
CDR3 protein: CASSPRQGASDTQYF

V gene: TRBV4-1
J gene: TRBJ2-2
CDR3 protein: CASSEEKDPGTENTGELFF

V gene: TRBV6-6
J gene: TRBJ1-5
CDR3 protein: CASSYLTGYNQPQHF

V gene: TRBV6-1
J gene: TRBJ2-2
CDR3 protein: CASRKDSPNTGELFF

V gene: TRBV5-4
J gene: TRBJ2-1
CDR3 protein: CASSSSGVSYNEQFF

V gene: TRBV6-5
J gene: TRBJ1-2
CDR3 protein: CASTPGMGHYGYTF

V gene: TRBV28
J gene: TRBJ1-1
CDR3 protein: CAWASSDTEAFF

V gene: TRBV7-2
J gene: TRBJ2-7
CDR3 protein: CASSLIGTGILTGVEYF

V gene: TRBV27
J gene: TRBJ2-5
CDR3 protein: CASSLRGIRETQYF

V gene: TRBV4-1
J gene: TRBJ2-1
CDR3 protein: CASSLPGGAYNEQFF

V gene: TRBV10-3
J gene: TRBJ2-7
CDR3 protein: CAISESLRQGAYEQYF

V gene: TRBV14
J gene: TRBJ2-1
CDR3 protein: CASSQGRQYNEQFF

V gene: TRBV19
J gene: TRBJ2-7
CDR3 protein: CASSIVYRDRHYEQYF

V gene: TRBV27
J gene: TRBJ2-3
CDR3 protein: CASSGAATDTQYF

V gene: TRBV4-3
J gene: TRBJ2-3
CDR3 protein: CASSQETHSGGFTDTQYF

V gene: TRBV7-9
J gene: TRBJ2-3
CDR3 protein: CASSPRLAGGPDTQYF

V gene: TRBV4-3
J gene: TRBJ2-1
CDR3 protein: CASSQEARSLMVQFF

V gene: TRBV4-3
J gene: TRBJ2-2
CDR3 protein: CASSQDQTRSNTGELFF

V gene: TRBV6-1
J gene: TRBJ2-2
CDR3 protein: CASSDLRTGVIGELFF

V gene: TRBV7-2
J gene: TRBJ1-5
CDR3 protein: CASSYTIRDRLYSNQPQHF

V gene: TRBV18
J gene: TRBJ2-7
CDR3 protein: CASSPTQGSYEQYF

V gene: TRBV15
J gene: TRBJ1-1
CDR3 protein: CATSRDRRWGDTEAFF